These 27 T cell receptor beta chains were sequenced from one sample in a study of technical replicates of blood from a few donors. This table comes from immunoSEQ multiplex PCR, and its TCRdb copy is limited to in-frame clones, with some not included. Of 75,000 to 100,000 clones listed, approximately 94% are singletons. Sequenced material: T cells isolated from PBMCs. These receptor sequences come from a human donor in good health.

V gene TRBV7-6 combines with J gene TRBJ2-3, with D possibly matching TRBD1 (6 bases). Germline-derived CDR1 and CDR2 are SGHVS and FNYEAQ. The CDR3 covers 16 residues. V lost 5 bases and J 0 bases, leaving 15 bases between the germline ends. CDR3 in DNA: TGTGCCAGCAGCCCCAGGGGCAGGGAAAGCACAGATACGCAGTATTTT. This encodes CASSPRGRESTDTQYF.

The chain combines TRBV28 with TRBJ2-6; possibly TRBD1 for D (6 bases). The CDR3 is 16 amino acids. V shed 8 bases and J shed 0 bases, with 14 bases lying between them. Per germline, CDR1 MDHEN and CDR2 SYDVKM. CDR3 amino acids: CASQGGVSSGANVLTF. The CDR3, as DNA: TGTGCCAGCCAAGGGGGTGTCAGCTCTGGGGCCAACGTCCTGACTTTC.

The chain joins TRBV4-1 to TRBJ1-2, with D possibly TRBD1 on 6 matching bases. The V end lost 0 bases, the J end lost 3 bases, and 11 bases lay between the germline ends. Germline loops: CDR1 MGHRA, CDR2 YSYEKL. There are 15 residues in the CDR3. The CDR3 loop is CASSQDQGSDYGYTF. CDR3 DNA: TGCGCCAGCAGCCAAGATCAGGGGTCCGACTATGGCTACACCTTC.

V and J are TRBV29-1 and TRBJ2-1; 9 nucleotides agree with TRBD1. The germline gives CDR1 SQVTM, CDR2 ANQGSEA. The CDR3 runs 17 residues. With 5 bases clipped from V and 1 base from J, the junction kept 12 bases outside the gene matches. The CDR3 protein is CSVPGQGTSNSYNEQFF. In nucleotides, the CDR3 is TGCAGCGTTCCGGGACAGGGCACCTCTAATTCCTACAATGAGCAGTTCTTC.

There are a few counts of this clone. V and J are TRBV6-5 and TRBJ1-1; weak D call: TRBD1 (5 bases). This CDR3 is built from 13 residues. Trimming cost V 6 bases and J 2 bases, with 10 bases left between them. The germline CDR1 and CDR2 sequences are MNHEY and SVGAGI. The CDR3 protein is CASRLQVNTEAFF. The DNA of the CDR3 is TGTGCCAGCAGGTTACAGGTCAACACTGAAGCTTTCTTT.

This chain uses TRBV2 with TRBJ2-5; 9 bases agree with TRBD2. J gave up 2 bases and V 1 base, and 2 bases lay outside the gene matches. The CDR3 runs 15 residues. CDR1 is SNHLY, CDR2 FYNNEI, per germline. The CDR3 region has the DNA TGTGCCAGCAGTGAAGGGGCGGGAGGGCAAGAGACCCAGTACTTC. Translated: CASSEGAGGQETQYF.

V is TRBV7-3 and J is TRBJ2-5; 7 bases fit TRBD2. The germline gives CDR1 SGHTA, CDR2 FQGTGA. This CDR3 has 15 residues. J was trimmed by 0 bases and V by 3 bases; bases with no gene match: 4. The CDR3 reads CASSFMGGYQETQYF. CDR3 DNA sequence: TGTGCCAGCAGCTTTATGGGAGGGTACCAAGAGACCCAGTACTTC.

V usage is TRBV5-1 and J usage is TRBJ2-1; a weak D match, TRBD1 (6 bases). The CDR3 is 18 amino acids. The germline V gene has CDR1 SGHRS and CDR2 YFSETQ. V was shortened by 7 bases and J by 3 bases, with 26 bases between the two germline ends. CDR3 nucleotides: TGCGCCAGCTCCCCCCCTAGAGGGCCTCAGGGGCACTACAATGAGCAGTTCTTC. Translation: CASSPPRGPQGHYNEQFF.

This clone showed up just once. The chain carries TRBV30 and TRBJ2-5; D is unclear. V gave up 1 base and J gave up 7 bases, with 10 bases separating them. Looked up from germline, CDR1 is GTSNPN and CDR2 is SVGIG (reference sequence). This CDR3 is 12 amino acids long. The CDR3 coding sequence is TGTGCCTGGAGTGATATCACCGGGACCCAGTACTTC. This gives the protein CAWSDITGTQYF. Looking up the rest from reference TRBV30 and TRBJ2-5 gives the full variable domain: SQTIHQWPATLVQPVGSPLSLECTVEGTSNPNLYWYRQAAGRGLQLLFYSVGIGQISSEVPQNLSASRPQDRQFILSSKKLLLSDSGFYLCAWSDITGTQYFGPGTRLLVL.

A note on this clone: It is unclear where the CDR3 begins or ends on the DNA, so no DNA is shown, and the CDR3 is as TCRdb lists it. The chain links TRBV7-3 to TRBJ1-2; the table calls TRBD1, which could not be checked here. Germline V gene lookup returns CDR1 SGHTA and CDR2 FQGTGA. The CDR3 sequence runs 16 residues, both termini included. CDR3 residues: CASILGKGMIPPGYTF.

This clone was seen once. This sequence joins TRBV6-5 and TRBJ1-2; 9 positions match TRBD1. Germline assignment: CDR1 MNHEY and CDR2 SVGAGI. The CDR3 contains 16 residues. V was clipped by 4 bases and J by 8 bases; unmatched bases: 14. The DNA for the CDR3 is TGTGCCAGCAGTTCCCGCTCGGGACAGGGATGGGGAGGCTACACCTTC. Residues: CASSSRSGQGWGGYTF.

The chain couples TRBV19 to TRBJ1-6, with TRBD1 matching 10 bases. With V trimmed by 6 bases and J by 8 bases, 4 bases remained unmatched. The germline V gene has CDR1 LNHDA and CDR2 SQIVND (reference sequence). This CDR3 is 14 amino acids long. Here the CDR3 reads CASREDRGYSPLHF. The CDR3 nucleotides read TGTGCCAGTAGGGAGGACAGGGGGTATTCACCCCTCCACTTT.

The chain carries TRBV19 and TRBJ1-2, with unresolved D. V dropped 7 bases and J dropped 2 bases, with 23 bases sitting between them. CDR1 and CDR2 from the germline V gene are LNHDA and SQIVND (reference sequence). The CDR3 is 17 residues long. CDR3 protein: CASTMSRLRSGNYGYTF. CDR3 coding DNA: TGTGCCAGTACCATGTCGCGATTAAGATCGGGGAACTATGGCTACACCTTC.

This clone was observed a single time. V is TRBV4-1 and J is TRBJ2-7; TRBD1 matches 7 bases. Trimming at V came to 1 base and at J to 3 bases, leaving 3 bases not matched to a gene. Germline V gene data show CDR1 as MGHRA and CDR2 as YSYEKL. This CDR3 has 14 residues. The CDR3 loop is CASSQGGDSYEQYF. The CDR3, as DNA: TGCGCCAGCAGCCAAGGAGGGGACAGCTACGAGCAGTACTTC.

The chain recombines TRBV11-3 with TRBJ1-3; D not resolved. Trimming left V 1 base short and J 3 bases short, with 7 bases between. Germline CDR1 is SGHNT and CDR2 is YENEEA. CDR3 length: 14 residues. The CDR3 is CASSLGGDGNTIYF. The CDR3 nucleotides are TGTGCCAGCAGCTTAGGCGGGGATGGAAACACCATATATTTT.

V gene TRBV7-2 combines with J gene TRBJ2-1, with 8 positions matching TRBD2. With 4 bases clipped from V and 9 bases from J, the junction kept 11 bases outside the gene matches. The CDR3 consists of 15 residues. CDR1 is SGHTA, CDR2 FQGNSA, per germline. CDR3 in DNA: TGTGCCAGCAGCTCCGGGGGGGGTCTAGGTGGTGAGCAGTTCTTC. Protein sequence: CASSSGGGLGGEQFF.

In DNA, the CDR3 is TGCGCCAGCAGCTCTGGACAGGGAGGGTCCTACAATGAGCAGTTCTTC. Its translation: CASSSGQGGSYNEQFF. The rearrangement joins TRBV5-1 to TRBJ2-1; D might be TRBD1 (8 bases). V lost 3 bases to trimming and J lost 1 base, with 14 bases between them. The CDR3 has 16 residues. Germline CDR1 and CDR2: SGHRS and YFSETQ.

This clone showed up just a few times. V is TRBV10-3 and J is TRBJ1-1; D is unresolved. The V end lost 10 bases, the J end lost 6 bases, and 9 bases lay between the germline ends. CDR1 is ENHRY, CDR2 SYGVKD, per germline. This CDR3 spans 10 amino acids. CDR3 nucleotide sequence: TGTGCCACCGGGGATTCTGAAGCTTTCTTT. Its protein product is CATGDSEAFF.

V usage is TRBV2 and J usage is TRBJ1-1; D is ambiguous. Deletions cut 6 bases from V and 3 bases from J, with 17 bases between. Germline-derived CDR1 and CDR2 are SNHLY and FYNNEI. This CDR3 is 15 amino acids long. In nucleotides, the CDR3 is TGTGCCAGCAGCTCGACCGCCGGGATCGACACTGAAGCTTTCTTT. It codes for CASSSTAGIDTEAFF.

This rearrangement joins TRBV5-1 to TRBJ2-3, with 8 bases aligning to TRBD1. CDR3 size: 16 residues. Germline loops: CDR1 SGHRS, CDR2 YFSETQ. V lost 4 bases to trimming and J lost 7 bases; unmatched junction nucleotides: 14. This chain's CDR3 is CASSAAGGNDLNTQYF. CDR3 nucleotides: TGCGCCAGCAGCGCCGCAGGGGGCAATGATTTGAATACGCAGTATTTT.

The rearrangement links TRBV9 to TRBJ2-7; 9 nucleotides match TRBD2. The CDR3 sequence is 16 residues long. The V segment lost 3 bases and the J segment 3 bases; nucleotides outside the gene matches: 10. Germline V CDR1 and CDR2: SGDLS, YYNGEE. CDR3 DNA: TGTGCCAGCAGCGAGGCAATGACTAGCGGACACTACGAGCAGTACTTC. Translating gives CASSEAMTSGHYEQYF. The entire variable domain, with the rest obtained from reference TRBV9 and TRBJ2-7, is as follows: DSGVTQTPKHLITATGQRVTLRCSPRSGDLSVYWYQQSLDQGLQFLIQYYNGEERAKGNILERFSAQQFPDLHSELNLSSLELGDSALYFCASSEAMTSGHYEQYFGPGTRLTVT.

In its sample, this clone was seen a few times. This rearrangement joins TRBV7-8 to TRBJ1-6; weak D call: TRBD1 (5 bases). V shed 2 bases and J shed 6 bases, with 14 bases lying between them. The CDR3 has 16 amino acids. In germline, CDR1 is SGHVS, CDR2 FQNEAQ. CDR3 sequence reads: CASSLMGEDSNSPLHF. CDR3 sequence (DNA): TGTGCCAGCAGCTTAATGGGGGAGGACTCTAATTCACCCCTCCACTTT.

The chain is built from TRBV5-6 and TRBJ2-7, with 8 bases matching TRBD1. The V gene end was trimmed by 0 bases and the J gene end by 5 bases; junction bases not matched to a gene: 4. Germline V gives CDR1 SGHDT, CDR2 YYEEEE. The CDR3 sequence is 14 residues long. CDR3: CASSLAVTGDEQYF. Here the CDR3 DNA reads TGTGCCAGCAGCTTGGCCGTGACAGGGGACGAGCAGTACTTC.

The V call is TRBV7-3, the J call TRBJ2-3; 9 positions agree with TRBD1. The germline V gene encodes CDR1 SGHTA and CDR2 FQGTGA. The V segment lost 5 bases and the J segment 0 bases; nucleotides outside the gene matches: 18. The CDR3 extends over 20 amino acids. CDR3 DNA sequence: TGTGCCAGCAGCCATGACAGTACAGGGGGCGAGGGGCCTAGCACAGATACGCAGTATTTT. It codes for CASSHDSTGGEGPSTDTQYF. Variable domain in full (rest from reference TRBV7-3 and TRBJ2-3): GAGVSQTPSNKVTEKGKYVELRCDPISGHTALYWYRQSLGQGPEFLIYFQGTGAADDSGLPNDRFFAVRPEGSVSTLKIQRTERGDSAVYLCASSHDSTGGEGPSTDTQYFGPGTRLTVL.

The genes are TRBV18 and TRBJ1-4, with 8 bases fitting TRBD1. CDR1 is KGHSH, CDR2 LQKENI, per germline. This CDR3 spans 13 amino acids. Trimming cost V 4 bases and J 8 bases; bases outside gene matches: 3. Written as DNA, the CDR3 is TGTGCCAGCTCACAGGGACAGGAGGAAAAACTGTTTTTT. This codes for CASSQGQEEKLFF.

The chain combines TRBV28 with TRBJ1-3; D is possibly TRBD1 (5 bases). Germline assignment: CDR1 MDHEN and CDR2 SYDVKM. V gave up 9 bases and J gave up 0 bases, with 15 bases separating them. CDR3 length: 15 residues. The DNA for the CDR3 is TGTGCCAGTTTCCCCACAGGTGCCTCTGGAAACACCATATATTTT. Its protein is CASFPTGASGNTIYF.

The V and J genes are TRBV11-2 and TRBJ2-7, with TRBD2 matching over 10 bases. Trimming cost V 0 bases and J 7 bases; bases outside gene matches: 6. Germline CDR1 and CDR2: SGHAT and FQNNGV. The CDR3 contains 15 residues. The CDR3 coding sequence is TGTGCCAGCAGCTTAGAAGTAGCGGGAGGCTTTGAGCAGTACTTC. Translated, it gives CASSLEVAGGFEQYF.